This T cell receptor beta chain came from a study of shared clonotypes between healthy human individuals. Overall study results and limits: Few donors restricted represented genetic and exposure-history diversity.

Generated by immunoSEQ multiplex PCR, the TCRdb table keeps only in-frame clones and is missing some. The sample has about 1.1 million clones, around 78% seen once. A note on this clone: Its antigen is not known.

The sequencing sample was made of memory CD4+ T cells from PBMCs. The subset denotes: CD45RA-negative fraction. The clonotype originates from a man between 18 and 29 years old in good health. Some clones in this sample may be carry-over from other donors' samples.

DNA of the CDR3: TGTGCCTGGAGTTTAGGAGGGGCCACCGGGGAGCTGTTTTTT. Protein sequence: CAWSLGGATGELFF. The rearrangement joins TRBV30 to TRBJ2-2; tentatively, D is TRBD2 (6 bases). The V and J ends lost 2 bases and 4 bases respectively, with 11 bases between them. The CDR3 is 14 residues long. CDR1 and CDR2 (germline): GTSNPN, SVGIG (reference sequence).